The 7 T cell receptor beta chains reported below all come from one sample, sequenced in a study of blood T cells in healthy people across ages. PCR was performed a second time for about 7 to 12 cycles using a sample-barcoded 5' primer and a J-beta primer mix. TCRdb analysed the 5' RACE reads with MiXCR anew, one entry per CDR3 protein. The sample includes 650,000 to 800,000 distinct CDR3 sequences, approximately 48% of them seen just once. Specimen: blood. The receptors were gathered from a man in his sixties in good health.

The chain has TRBV6-5 and TRBJ2-1, with 8 bases fitting TRBD1. Germline V gene sequence: CDR1 MNHEY, CDR2 SVGAGI. V shed 2 bases and J 6 bases; nucleotides not matched to a gene: 18. The CDR3 runs to 19 residues. CDR3 loop: CASSYPDRAEGLVGNEQFF. The CDR3 DNA sequence: TGTGCCAGCAGTTACCCGGACAGGGCGGAGGGGCTGGTTGGCAATGAGCAGTTCTTC.

Ten or more counts support this clonotype. This chain joins TRBV20-1 and TRBJ2-7, with D perhaps TRBD1 or TRBD2 (6 bases each). Trimming removed 4 bases at V and 1 base at J, with 14 bases between. Germline V gives CDR1 DFQATT, CDR2 SNEGSKA (reference sequence). The CDR3 has 14 amino acids. The CDR3 coding sequence is TGCAGTGCTATGGGGGGCCCGAGTTCCTACGAGCAGTACTTC. The encoded protein is CSAMGGPSSYEQYF.

This clonotype was seen more than once but under ten times. This chain links TRBV20-1 with TRBJ2-4, with 11 bases identical to TRBD2. Germline CDR1 reads DFQATT; CDR2 reads SNEGSKA (reference sequence). The CDR3 length is 19 residues. V lost 0 bases and J lost 0; bases outside the gene matches: 10. CDR3 loop: CSARDETGLAGGAKNIQYF. CDR3 sequence (DNA): TGCAGTGCTAGAGACGAAACTGGCCTAGCGGGGGGAGCCAAAAACATTCAGTACTTC.

J is TRBJ1-2 and V is TRBV3-1; 7 nucleotides line up with TRBD1. V trimming: 4 bases; J trimming: 7 bases; junction bases outside the gene matches: 12. CDR3 length: 15 amino acids. From germline, CDR1 is LGHDT and CDR2 YNNKEL (reference sequence). The CDR3 DNA reads TGTGCCAGCAGCCGGCTAGATTTGACAGGGCGTGGCTACACCTTC. Its protein product is CASSRLDLTGRGYTF.

V gene TRBV5-6 combines with J gene TRBJ2-7; D possibly corresponds to TRBD2 (7 bases). The germline V gene has CDR1 SGHDT and CDR2 YYEEEE. This CDR3 comprises 15 residues. V was pared by 1 base and J by 2 bases, with 13 bases between. CDR3 nucleotide sequence: TGTGCCAGCAGCTTGTGGGGCGGGGGCACCTACGAGCAGTACTTC. Translation gives CASSLWGGGTYEQYF.

This chain uses TRBV7-6 with TRBJ2-2; TRBD1 aligns across 11 bases. This CDR3 spans 15 amino acids. Germline V gene data show CDR1 as SGHVS and CDR2 as FNYEAQ. V shed 4 bases and J 6 bases; nucleotides not matched to a gene: 4. In DNA form, the CDR3 reads TGTGCCAGCAGCTCCGGGACAGGGGGATCCGGGGAGCTGTTTTTT. This gives the protein CASSSGTGGSGELFF. Based on the CDR3 plus reference TRBV7-6 and TRBJ2-2, the full variable domain is GAGVSQSPRYKVTKRGQDVALRCDPISGHVSLYWYRQALGQGPEFLTYFNYEAQQDKSGLPNDRFSAERPEGSISTLTIQRTEQRDSAMYRCASSSGTGGSGELFFGEGSRLTVL.

This clonotype occurred a few times. The rearrangement links TRBV12-3 or TRBV12-4 to TRBJ2-1, with TRBD1 matching over 8 bases. The CDR3 is 14 amino acids. V shed 3 bases and J 8 bases; nucleotides not matched to a gene: 6. DNA of the CDR3: TGTGCCAGCAGTTTCGGACAGGGATCGGATGAGCAGTTCTTC. It encodes CASSFGQGSDEQFF.